The 19 T cell receptor beta chains given below trace back to one sample, sequenced in a study of cytomegalovirus exposure and HLA in healthy donors. Primers included in the PCR were 60 Vbeta and 13 Jbeta primers. Measured with immunoSEQ multiplex PCR; TCRdb has only the in-frame clones, and not every one. The table for this sample gives roughly 72,000 clones. Material: PBMCs. The receptors were sampled from a man younger than 35 in good health and CMV-seropositive.

The V call is TRBV15, the J call TRBJ2-3; 10 bases align to TRBD2. Per the germline V gene, CDR1 is LNHNV and CDR2 is YYDKDF (reference sequence). The CDR3 runs 17 residues. The V gene end was trimmed by 5 bases and the J gene end by 1 base; junction bases not matched to a gene: 9. The CDR3 DNA is TGTGCCACCAGCCGCCGGACTAGCGGAAGGGGCACAGATACGCAGTATTTT. Encoded protein: CATSRRTSGRGTDTQYF.

J is TRBJ2-7 and V is TRBV7-2; TRBD2 aligns across 9 bases. Looked up from germline, CDR1 is SGHTA and CDR2 is FQGNSA. J was trimmed by 4 bases and V by 1 base; bases with no gene match: 5. The CDR3 length is 15 residues. CDR3 amino acids: CASSLGPSGIYEQYF. CDR3 nucleotide sequence: TGTGCCAGCAGCTTAGGCCCTAGCGGGATTTACGAGCAGTACTTC.

The chain carries TRBV7-9 and TRBJ1-5, with a possible D match to TRBD1 (6 bases). V was clipped by 1 base and J by 2 bases, with 15 bases between them. Germline values: CDR1 SEHNR, CDR2 FQNEAQ (reference sequence). The CDR3 contains 17 residues. The CDR3 DNA follows: TGTGCCAGCAGCTTAGGCAGGGGAGTGATTGGCAATCAGCCCCAGCATTTT. Translating gives CASSLGRGVIGNQPQHF.

This chain links TRBV6-5 with TRBJ1-2; weak D call: TRBD1 (5 bases). Trimming removed 5 bases from V and 8 bases from J, with 12 bases in between. CDR1 is MNHEY and CDR2 is SVGAGI in the germline V gene. This CDR3 has 12 amino acids. CDR3: CASSARQSGYTF. The CDR3 region has the DNA TGTGCCAGCAGTGCCCGACAGAGCGGCTACACCTTC.

This chain uses TRBV29-1 with TRBJ2-1; possibly TRBD1 for D (5 bases). There are 18 residues in the CDR3. Trimming shortened V by 3 bases and J by 5 bases, and 26 bases separated the two germline ends. From germline, CDR1 is SQVTM and CDR2 ANQGSEA. CDR3 sequence (DNA): TGCAGCGTTGATAGTCTCTTTGGTGTGGTAGACAGAGACAATGAGCAGTTCTTC. Translated, it gives CSVDSLFGVVDRDNEQFF.

This rearrangement joins TRBV11-2 to TRBJ2-2; D is ambiguous. Germline loops: CDR1 SGHAT, CDR2 FQNNGV. Trimming removed 4 bases from V and 1 base from J, with 7 bases in between. The CDR3 consists of 14 residues. Written as DNA, the CDR3 is TGTGCCAGCAGCTCTAATCGGAACACCGGGGAGCTGTTTTTT. Amino acids: CASSSNRNTGELFF.

V usage is TRBV5-5 and J usage is TRBJ2-2, with a weak D call TRBD1 (6 bases). Germline CDR1 reads SGHKS; CDR2 reads YYEKEE (reference sequence). The CDR3 covers 18 residues. V was clipped by 1 base and J by 5 bases, with 21 bases between them. CDR3 bases: TGTGCCAGCAGCTTGTCAAACGGGGCACAGGGAAGGACCGGGGAGCTGTTTTTT. It specifies CASSLSNGAQGRTGELFF. Full variable domain (missing parts from reference TRBV5-5 and TRBJ2-2): DAGVTQSPTHLIKTRGQQVTLRCSPISGHKSVSWYQQVLGQGPQFIFQYYEKEERGRGNFPDRFSARQFPNYSSELNVNALLLGDSALYLCASSLSNGAQGRTGELFFGEGSRLTVL.

CDR3 in amino acids: CASSLEVRGRFSYEQYF. The CDR3 DNA reads TGTGCCAGCAGCTTAGAGGTGAGGGGGCGCTTCTCCTACGAGCAGTACTTC. V usage is TRBV7-6 and J usage is TRBJ2-7; 7 bases match TRBD1. The CDR3 length is 17 residues. Germline assignment: CDR1 SGHVS and CDR2 FNYEAQ. Trimming at V came to 1 base and at J to 0 bases, leaving 9 bases not matched to a gene.

This chain connects TRBV5-6 to TRBJ2-3; D gene uncertain. The V end was cut by 1 base, the J end by 5 bases, with 14 bases between. Germline loops: CDR1 SGHDT, CDR2 YYEEEE. This CDR3 is built from 15 residues. CDR3 sequence (DNA): TGTGCCAGCAGCTTGTGGTTACATCCCCAAGATACGCAGTATTTT. This encodes CASSLWLHPQDTQYF.

This chain connects TRBV6-1 to TRBJ2-7; D is possibly TRBD1 (6 bases). Deletions cut 0 bases from V and 2 bases from J, with 8 bases between. CDR3 size: 14 residues. Germline CDR1 and CDR2: MNHNS and SASEGT. This CDR3 reads CASSEADSAYEQYF. CDR3 in DNA: TGTGCCAGCAGTGAAGCGGACAGCGCCTACGAGCAGTACTTC.

The V and J genes are TRBV5-1 and TRBJ1-1; TRBD1 agrees at 8 bases. The V segment lost 4 bases and the J segment 3 bases; nucleotides outside the gene matches: 5. Germline V gene data show CDR1 as SGHRS and CDR2 as YFSETQ. The CDR3 is 14 amino acids. CDR3 in amino acids: CASSREGQDTEAFF. DNA of the CDR3: TGCGCCAGCAGCCGTGAGGGACAGGACACTGAAGCTTTCTTT.

The rearrangement joins TRBV27 to TRBJ1-1, with D tentatively TRBD1 (6 bases). Trimming removed 8 bases from V and 2 bases from J, with 12 bases in between. Per germline, CDR1 MNHEY and CDR2 SMNVEV (reference sequence). This CDR3 has 13 residues. CDR3 nucleotide sequence: TGTGCCAGCCAATGGGACATTAACACTGAAGCTTTCTTT. It codes for CASQWDINTEAFF.

The genes are TRBV19 and TRBJ2-5; 7 positions match TRBD1. V lost 6 bases, J lost 0 bases, and 1 base stayed unmatched. The CDR3 is 13 residues long. The V gene's germline CDR1 is LNHDA and CDR2 SQIVND (reference sequence). Here the CDR3 reads CASRGQYQETQYF. For the CDR3, the DNA is TGTGCCAGTAGGGGACAGTACCAAGAGACCCAGTACTTC.

The chain recombines TRBV6-6 with TRBJ2-7; a possible D gene is TRBD1 (5 bases). CDR1 MNHNY and CDR2 SVGAGI come from the germline V gene (reference sequence). The CDR3 length is 11 residues. Trimming pared 10 bases from V and 3 bases from J, leaving 10 bases between. In DNA form, the CDR3 reads TGTGCCACCGGGCAGGGCTACGAGCAGTACTTC. Translation gives CATGQGYEQYF.

V gene TRBV30 combines with J gene TRBJ1-1; D is possibly TRBD1 (6 bases). V dropped 7 bases and J dropped 5 bases, with 14 bases sitting between them. Germline V CDR1 and CDR2: GTSNPN, SVGIG (reference sequence). The CDR3 length is 12 residues. The CDR3 region is CASSTGKTEAFF. In DNA form, the CDR3 reads TGTGCCTCGTCAACAGGGAAAACTGAAGCTTTCTTT. Full variable domain (rest looked up from reference TRBV30 and TRBJ1-1): SQTIHQWPATLVQPVGSPLSLECTVEGTSNPNLYWYRQAAGRGLQLLFYSVGIGQISSEVPQNLSASRPQDRQFILSSKKLLLSDSGFYLCASSTGKTEAFFGQGTRLTVV.

The gene calls are TRBV30 and TRBJ1-2, with 8 bases identical to TRBD1. CDR1 and CDR2 from the germline V gene are GTSNPN and SVGIG (reference sequence). After removal of 5 bases from V and 4 bases from J, the junction contained 6 bases not matched to a gene. The CDR3 covers 13 residues. The CDR3 here is CAWSTGEGYGYTF. For the CDR3, the DNA is TGTGCCTGGTCGACAGGGGAGGGCTATGGCTACACCTTC.

As concerns this clone: This sample also contains other DNA sequences that code for the same CDR3. The chain is built from TRBV6-1 and TRBJ2-7; 9 nucleotides line up with TRBD2. Per the germline V gene, CDR1 is MNHNS and CDR2 is SASEGT. V was clipped by 3 bases and J by 1 base; unmatched bases: 4. CDR3 length: 15 residues. In nucleotides, the CDR3 is TGTGCCAGCAGTGACGGCCTAGCGGGATCCTACGAGCAGTACTTC. This translates into CASSDGLAGSYEQYF.

This chain uses TRBV28 with TRBJ1-1; D perhaps matches TRBD1 (5 bases). Trimming shortened V by 11 bases and J by 5 bases, and 15 bases separated the two germline ends. From germline, CDR1 is MDHEN and CDR2 SYDVKM. The CDR3 contains 12 residues. In nucleotides, the CDR3 is TGTGCCTCACGGGGCGCGGGAACTGAAGCTTTCTTT. This gives the protein CASRGAGTEAFF.

This CDR3 reads CASSPMGQDNEQFF. CDR3 nucleotide sequence: TGTGCCAGCTCACCGATGGGACAGGACAATGAGCAGTTCTTC. The chain is built from TRBV18 and TRBJ2-1; 8 bases line up with TRBD1. The V and J ends lost 3 bases and 5 bases, in that order; junction bases with no gene match: 3. Germline V gives CDR1 KGHSH, CDR2 LQKENI. This CDR3 contains 14 residues.